The 20 T cell receptor beta chains presented below share a single source sample, sequenced in a study of vaccination and CD4 T cells after COVID-19. Sequencing of cultured CD4+ T cell DNA used the Oncomine TCR Beta short-read assay. TCRdb reprocessed the PCR reads via MiXCR and lists one record per CDR3 protein. The data show about 10,000 distinct CDR3 sequences, with 63% seen just once and 20% to 25% held by the top ten. No antigen is known for these receptors. Treatment reported: roughly ten-day PBMC culture with coronavirus spike peptide pools or control peptides (ViraFEST assay). Sequenced input: CD4+ T cells from blood, cultured in vitro. The receptor set was obtained from a human donor who had recovered from COVID-19.

This clonotype has a handful of counts. The V and J genes are TRBV20-1 and TRBJ1-2; the D is unclear. CDR1 is DFQATT and CDR2 is SNEGSKA in the germline V gene (reference sequence). The V end was cut by 3 bases, the J end by 5 bases, with 16 bases between. The CDR3 runs 14 residues. DNA for the CDR3: TGCAGTGCTAGGGTTGACGGGCCGGGGTATGGCTACACCTTC. Its protein is CSARVDGPGYGYTF.

The V call is TRBV10-3, the J call TRBJ1-5; TRBD1 aligns across 12 bases. Trimming removed 6 bases from V and 6 bases from J; junction bases left unmatched: 3. Germline lookup yields CDR1 ENHRY and CDR2 SYGVKD. The CDR3 covers 14 residues. The CDR3 spells CAISEGQGAQPQHF. For the CDR3, the DNA is TGTGCCATCAGCGAGGGACAGGGGGCTCAGCCCCAGCATTTT.

This clonotype was observed a handful of times. This chain uses TRBV7-9 with TRBJ2-3; TRBD2 aligns across 11 bases. The V gene end was trimmed by 0 bases and the J gene end by 4 bases; junction bases not matched to a gene: 3. CDR1 and CDR2 (germline): SEHNR, FQNEAQ (reference sequence). CDR3 length equals 16 residues. CDR3 DNA: TGTGCCAGCAGCTTAGCCCTACTAGCGGGGGCAGATACGCAGTATTTT. It codes for CASSLALLAGADTQYF.

As DNA, the CDR3 is TGCGCCAGCGCCGAAGTGGTTGGGGCGAACACCGGGGAGCTGTTTTTT. Translated: CASAEVVGANTGELFF. This chain joins TRBV5-1 and TRBJ2-2, with D hard to call. V dropped 7 bases and J dropped 0 bases, with 16 bases sitting between them. Per the germline V gene, CDR1 is SGHRS and CDR2 is YFSETQ. The CDR3 has 16 residues.

This clonotype was found a few times. This sequence joins TRBV27 and TRBJ2-7, with a weak D call TRBD2 (5 bases). CDR3 length equals 15 residues. Germline V gives CDR1 MNHEY, CDR2 SMNVEV (reference sequence). V lost 5 bases and J 1 base, leaving 15 bases between the germline ends. The CDR3: CASSRDGRGSYEQYF. As DNA, the CDR3 is TGTGCCAGCAGTAGGGATGGGAGAGGGTCCTACGAGCAGTACTTC.

The chain combines TRBV11-3 with TRBJ1-6, with a tentative D call TRBD1 (5 bases). The CDR3 length is 15 residues. V gave up 6 bases and J gave up 6 bases, with 15 bases separating them. The V gene's germline CDR1 is SGHNT and CDR2 YENEEA. The CDR3 protein is CASRVRDGPNSPLHF. The CDR3, as DNA: TGTGCCAGCAGGGTCCGGGACGGACCTAATTCACCCCTCCACTTT.

The chain is built from TRBV24-1 and TRBJ2-3; D assignment may be TRBD1 or TRBD2 (5 bases each). Germline CDR1 and CDR2: KGHDR and SFDVKD. The CDR3 is 17 amino acids. V was clipped by 5 bases and J by 4 bases, with 21 bases between them. The CDR3 loop reads CATSGIPGRRGADTQYF. CDR3 nucleotides: TGTGCCACCAGTGGCATACCGGGACGGCGTGGCGCAGATACGCAGTATTTT.

The chain links TRBV5-1 to TRBJ1-6; TRBD1 matches 10 bases. The V segment lost 4 bases and the J segment 9 bases; nucleotides outside the gene matches: 10. Germline values: CDR1 SGHRS, CDR2 YFSETQ. CDR3 length equals 16 residues. The DNA of the CDR3 is TGCGCCAGCAGCGCCGGGACAGGGGTCCTAGGTTCACCCCTCCACTTT. Amino acid sequence: CASSAGTGVLGSPLHF.

V usage is TRBV20-1 and J usage is TRBJ2-7; 7 bases agree with TRBD1. CDR3 length: 14 amino acids. The V gene's germline CDR1 is DFQATT and CDR2 SNEGSKA (reference sequence). J gave up 3 bases and V 1 base, and 6 bases lay outside the gene matches. The CDR3 DNA follows: TGCAGTGCTAGAGGGACAGGCTCCAACTACGAGCAGTACTTC. Protein: CSARGTGSNYEQYF.

V gene TRBV5-1 combines with J gene TRBJ2-5; D uncertain. V shed 2 bases and J shed 7 bases, with 21 bases lying between them. CDR1 SGHRS and CDR2 YFSETQ come from the germline V gene. The CDR3 is 16 amino acids. CDR3 loop: CASSLDPYPLLGTQYF. The CDR3 nucleotides are TGCGCCAGCAGCTTAGATCCGTATCCATTGTTGGGGACCCAGTACTTC.

The chain joins TRBV2 to TRBJ1-2; 7 nucleotides match TRBD1. Germline-derived CDR1 and CDR2 are SNHLY and FYNNEI. The CDR3 length is 11 residues. Unmatched junction bases numbered 3, after V lost 6 bases and J lost 8 bases. DNA for the CDR3: TGTGCCAGCAGGACAGGGAGCGGCTACACCTTC. This translates into CASRTGSGYTF.

This sequence joins TRBV2 and TRBJ2-6, with D perhaps matching TRBD1 or TRBD2 (5 bases each). There are 15 residues in the CDR3. Germline V gene data show CDR1 as SNHLY and CDR2 as FYNNEI. Trimming removed 4 bases from V and 0 bases from J, with 7 bases in between. CDR3 region: CASSGGDSGANVLTF. CDR3 in DNA: TGTGCCAGCAGTGGAGGGGACTCTGGGGCCAACGTCCTGACTTTC.

This clonotype was counted only a few times. The gene calls are TRBV6-5 and TRBJ1-6, with a possible D match to TRBD1 (5 bases). The CDR3 spans 15 residues. Trimming shortened V by 2 bases and J by 5 bases, and 10 bases separated the two germline ends. The V gene's germline CDR1 is MNHEY and CDR2 SVGAGI. CDR3 region: CASSYGGGNNSPLHF. The CDR3 region has the DNA TGTGCCAGCAGTTACGGCGGGGGAAATAATTCACCCCTCCACTTT.

The J gene is TRBJ2-7, the V gene TRBV15; TRBD2 matches at 10 bases. The CDR3 loop spans 15 amino acids. Trimming at V came to 1 base and at J to 3 bases, leaving 3 bases not matched to a gene. From germline, CDR1 is LNHNV and CDR2 YYDKDF (reference sequence). CDR3 nucleotide sequence: TGTGCCACCAGCAGAGGGGGACTAGCGAGCTACGAGCAGTACTTC. Translation: CATSRGGLASYEQYF.

The CDR3 reads CAISPTFEENEQFF. CDR3 nucleotide sequence: TGTGCCATCAGCCCCACCTTTGAAGAAAATGAGCAGTTCTTC. The chain carries TRBV10-3 and TRBJ2-1, with D unclear. This CDR3 contains 14 residues. The germline V gene encodes CDR1 ENHRY and CDR2 SYGVKD. V lost 6 bases and J 7 bases, leaving 16 bases between the germline ends.

The chain recombines TRBV23-1 with TRBJ1-2; D gene uncertain. TRBV23-1 qualifies as an ORF whose function is uncertain. This CDR3 is 10 amino acids long. V was pared by 10 bases and J by 8 bases, with 11 bases between. Here the CDR3 DNA reads TGCGCCACCCAAAGTCAAGGCTACACCTTC. This codes for CATQSQGYTF.

V gene TRBV15 combines with J gene TRBJ1-4, with D possibly being TRBD1 (5 bases). V lost 1 base to trimming and J lost 7 bases, with 16 bases between them. The CDR3 is 16 residues long. CDR1 LNHNV and CDR2 YYDKDF come from the germline V gene (reference sequence). DNA of the CDR3: TGTGCCACCAGCAGAGGTCTTGCGGGGCGTGCTGAAAAACTGTTTTTT. Translation gives CATSRGLAGRAEKLFF. Based on the CDR3 plus reference TRBV15 and TRBJ1-4, the full variable domain is DAMVIQNPRYQVTQFGKPVTLSCSQTLNHNVMYWYQQKSSQAPKLLFHYYDKDFNNEADTPDNFQSRRPNTSFCFLDIRSPGLGDTAMYLCATSRGLAGRAEKLFFGSGTQLSVL.

The genes are TRBV6-1 and TRBJ2-3; TRBD2 agrees at 8 bases. The V gene end was trimmed by 4 bases and the J gene end by 2 bases; junction bases not matched to a gene: 5. This CDR3 comprises 15 residues. Germline-derived CDR1 and CDR2 are MNHNS and SASEGT. The CDR3 DNA sequence: TGTGCCAGCAGTGGGGCGGGGGGCCACACAGATACGCAGTATTTT. Protein sequence: CASSGAGGHTDTQYF.

The chain carries TRBV20-1 and TRBJ2-5, with 9 bases fitting TRBD1. The CDR3 length is 15 residues. V shed 1 base, J shed 5 bases, and the junction held 8 bases outside the gene matches. The germline gives CDR1 DFQATT, CDR2 SNEGSKA (reference sequence). In DNA, the CDR3 is TGCAGTGCTAGAGCGCACAGGGGGCATTCGGAGACCCAGTACTTC. Protein sequence: CSARAHRGHSETQYF.

This clonotype showed up just a few times. V gene TRBV15 combines with J gene TRBJ2-2; 9 bases agree with TRBD1. Unmatched junction bases numbered 6, after V lost 0 bases and J lost 7 bases. The germline gives CDR1 LNHNV, CDR2 YYDKDF (reference sequence). The length of the CDR3 is 16 residues. The CDR3 DNA reads TGTGCCACCAGCAGAGATTTCGGACAGGGGTACGGGGAGCTGTTTTTT. This encodes CATSRDFGQGYGELFF.